This TCR beta chain was recovered during a study of shared clonotypes between healthy human individuals. Study results and limitations: In general, naive subsets displayed greater estimated richness than memory subsets did. The low donor count limited represented genetic and exposure-history diversity.

Genomic DNA (from each subset) was split evenly across several immunoSEQ plates. As handled by the study authors: From ImmunoSEQ came sequences covering only the junction and carrying no quality scores, so filtering differed. Libraries were prepared by immunoSEQ multiplex PCR; TCRdb keeps only in-frame clonotypes and omits some of them. D and trimming come from the DNA, and the V and J calls and clone size come from that table. The repertoire includes about 600,000 clones, roughly 98% of them detected once, and less than 0.35% sits in the top ten. CD45RO-negative, CCR7-positively selected cells formed the naive CD8 fraction, excluding terminally differentiated effector memory CD45RA+ cells. The CDR3 totals 16 residues. V lost 4 bases and J lost 0, with 13 bases in between. Germline CDR1 and CDR2: SEHNR and FQNEAQ (reference sequence). Note on this clone: The antigen is unknown.

This chain joins TRBV7-9 and TRBJ2-1, with TRBD2 as a possible D gene (5 bases). The clonotype comes from a man younger than 40 in good health. Sequencing was done on a sample of naive CD8+ T cells sorted from blood. DNA for the CDR3: TGTGCCAGCAGCTCCACCCCCGGGGACTCCTACAATGAGCAGTTCTTC. Its translation: CASSSTPGDSYNEQFF. Together with reference TRBV7-9 and TRBJ2-1, the CDR3 gives the full variable domain: DTGVSQNPRHKITKRGQNVTFRCDPISEHNRLYWYRQTLGQGPEFLTYFQNEAQLEKSRLLSDRFSAERPKGSFSTLEIQRTEQGDSAMYLCASSSTPGDSYNEQFFGPGTRLTVL.